This TCR beta chain was retrieved from a study of blood T cells in healthy people across ages (dated by TCRdb to the mid-2010s). Looking at the study overall: In model experiments, roughly one uniquely barcoded TCR beta cDNA molecule per two T cells was captured by template switching. Age-related changes in TCR beta repertoire diversity were measured in the study by deep sequencing normalized with unique cDNA molecular identifiers. The donors were split into four age groups: young (average around 17 years), middle-aged (about 40), aged (more than 60) and long-lived (over 75). For two donors (one aged 18 to 30 and one aged 80 or older), the study analyzed two additional independent replicas of 1 million unique cDNA reads from the same blood draw. To avoid experimental bias, donors of different ages were randomly spread across the sequencing lanes.

What the study reported, not specific to this receptor: Observed TCR beta diversity per million T cells fell roughly linearly with age, and a significant reduction was already apparent by age roughly 41. Compared with the aged group, the long-lived group had more naive CD4+ T cells, fewer expanded clones and increased TCR diversity, a pattern suggesting age selection. Since profiling was done on bulk unsorted PBMCs, naive and antigen-experienced compartments could not be conclusively compared. Donor CMV infection status was unknown, potentially confounding age-related changes in expanded clonotypes. Total diversity estimates from one million sequenced T cells were considered lower bounds and underestimates. There was a strong correlation between observed TCR beta diversity and the percentage of naive T cells measured by flow cytometry.

Regarding this clonotype: Its specific antigen is unknown. Per-base quality was not reported, and no clone a single base away is much larger than it.

The CDR3 has 12 amino acids, counting the end cysteine and phenylalanine. The entry retains the CDR3 DNA only, 36 bases that are in frame from base 1. The trim is 5 bases for V and 8 bases for J, with a gap of 9 bases between the germline ends. In the germline V gene, CDR1 corresponds to MNHEY and CDR2 to SVGAGI. The 35 to 40 donors, aged about 6 to 100 years, were systemically healthy Caucasian individuals from Russia. Each donor gave 8 to 10 milliliters of peripheral blood, collected into EDTA-treated Vacutainer tubes. Ficoll-Paque density-gradient centrifugation was used to isolate PBMCs, with at least 7 million per sample. Total RNA, at least 6 micrograms per sample, was extracted from PBMCs with Trizol reagent. Naive CD45RAhigh/CD27high T cell percentages were measured by flow cytometry on a PBMC aliquot from every donor. The method behind the library was 5' RACE. Sequencing was performed on an Illumina HiSeq 2500. A second PCR of about 6 to 11 cycles was run with a J-beta primer mix and a sample-barcoded 5' primer. A template-switch 5' adaptor carrying 12 random nucleotides introduced a unique molecular identifier onto each TCR beta cDNA molecule. Each sample yielded at least 3 million CDR3-containing paired-end reads. First-strand cDNA synthesis was performed from all RNA using the Mint cDNA synthesis kit, with priming by a TRBC-specific oligonucleotide. Following uracil-DNA glycosylase treatment, all cDNA underwent a first 18-cycle PCR with the universal primers M1SS and BC2_uni_R. Per the authors' processing: Each sample was normalized by randomly selecting 1 million high-quality reads, each carrying a distinct molecular identifier. Reads sharing molecular identifiers were discarded rather than binned into consensus sequences. CDR3 identification, clonotype clustering and error correction used MiTCR with a Q25 quality threshold and the strictest error-elimination algorithm. Lower-bound total TCR beta diversity was estimated with a nonparametric unseen species model using Euler transformation. TCRdb trimmed public reads at Q25 via fastp, called clones via MiXCR and kept in-frame beta chains. Duplicate CDR3 protein sequences are folded into a single record with the most common DNA and genes. These V and J calls are TCRdb output, not the study's own analysis. This sample gives 1.5 million to 2 million distinct CDR3 sequences in total; 34% of them show up just once. The ten top clones hold 10% to 12% of the sample.

This sequence was found in a young woman in good health. This receptor chain uses TRBV6-5 and TRBJ2-2, with no D gene named confidently. The specimen sequenced was blood. This receptor has the CDR3 CASSPLLGELFF. The sequenced DNA: TGTGCCAGCAGTCCTCTACTGGGGGAGCTGTTTTTT.